The sequence of this T cell receptor beta chain was determined in a study of blood T cells in healthy people across ages. To note about this clonotype: The antigen is not known.

The CDR3 loop spans 15 amino acids. The germline V gene encodes CDR1 KGHSH and CDR2 LQKENI. Trimming pared 1 base from V and 0 bases from J, leaving 4 bases between. The second PCR ran 7 to 11 cycles with a sample-barcoded 5' primer and J-beta primers. TCRdb passed the 5' RACE reads through MiXCR, listing each CDR3 protein once. The table has more than 700,000 distinct CDR3 sequences, less than 60% seen once. In each sample, at least 6.5 million PBMCs were isolated. Study outcomes and limitations: One million T cells yielded diversity estimates that were considered underestimates. With unsorted PBMCs, a conclusive comparison of naive versus antigen-experienced cells was not possible. Per million T cells, the diversity of TCR beta decreased roughly linearly as age advanced.

The clonotype originates from a man older than 75 in good health. The chain carries TRBV18 and TRBJ2-6; unclear D gene. The sample consisted of blood. The CDR3 sequence is CASSPRLSGANVLTF. The CDR3 nucleotides are TGTGCCAGCTCACCACGACTCTCTGGGGCCAACGTCCTGACTTTC.